The subject of this entry is one T cell receptor (beta chain). Its binding antigen is unknown. The input lacks base qualities; no much larger clone sits a single base away. TCRbeta CDR3 regions were amplified from genomic DNA by means of the immunoSEQ Assay, a bias-controlled multiplex PCR. Processing in the source paper ran as follows. Nucleated cell counts per sample were estimated from amplification of reference gene primers within the assay. To quantify the absolute abundance of each unique TCRbeta CDR3 rearrangement, sequence reads were collapsed and filtered. For each sample, productive Simpson clonality was calculated as the square root of Simpson's diversity index over productive rearrangements. TCRdb provides this immuneACCESS table in a form limited to in-frame rearrangements. Some clones are lacking; in checked studies, under half of them reflect an unresolved V gene, and why the rest are absent is not known. The D gene and trimming were derived from the DNA, and the V and J assignments and clone size from that table. The sample contains roughly 340,000 clones, approximately 89% of them found a single time. In total, the top ten clones hold about 2.1% of the sample.

The data derive from a study of blood T cell repertoires in COVID-19 (dated by TCRdb to the early 2020s). The study in broad terms: For ImmuneRACE Cohort 3, a participant was defined as recovered based on two consecutive negative NP/OP PCR tests, clearance by a healthcare professional, or resolution of symptoms. HLA class I and class II types, where available, came from metadata supplied by the sample provider rather than from assay-based typing. The material from the prospective study consisted of cDNA or gDNA derived from T cells, B-cell-depleted T cells, or PBMCs. The repertoires were released in a freely available public database intended as a resource for research on the immune response to SARS-CoV-2. A de-identified subject ID, COVID-19 status, age in years and sex were almost always included in the sample metadata. Deeply sampled blood TCRbeta repertoires from subjects exposed to, actively infected with, or recovered from COVID-19 were included in the dataset. Samples came from the ongoing ImmuneRACE study (first 160 participants) plus 1,254 subjects from 6 global collaborators. The collaborator samples originated in the United States, Italy and Spain and spanned the acute and convalescent phases of COVID-19. General conclusions and limits of the study: Clinical and demographic metadata were provided uncurated, with the amount varying by source and participant.

Participants in the prospective study were aged about 18 to 89 years, lived in about two dozen United States geographic areas, and enrolled through a virtual design. Cohort assignment in the prospective study relied on participant-reported clinical history from a screening survey and a study questionnaire. In the prospective study, mobile phlebotomists collected whole blood, serum and a nasopharyngeal or oropharyngeal swab from each participant. Prospective study participants could optionally give additional blood draws and questionnaires over a roughly 2-month period. Before DNA extraction, prospective study blood samples were shipped either frozen or at room temperature. V lost 10 bases and J lost 5 bases, and the count of bases not matched to a germline gene is 8. As encoded in the germline V gene, CDR1 is ENHRY while CDR2 is SYGVKD. The CDR3 spans 13 residues, from the cysteine through the phenylalanine. The retained sequence is limited to the CDR3, 39 bases, with the frame set at the first base.

Recombination connected TRBV10-3 to TRBJ2-7; TRBD2 matches 10 bases in the middle. This TCR was recovered from a middle-aged man in a cohort exposed to, infected with or recovered from COVID-19 (not recorded which). Sequencing was carried out using PBMCs or T cells enriched from blood (not recorded which). The DNA sequence reads TGTGCCACCACCCTAGCGGGAGTAAACGAGCAGTACTTC. Its protein reads: CATTLAGVNEQYF.